This T cell receptor (beta chain) was found in a study of spatial heterogeneity in lung cancer. Overall study context: Patients with untreated early-stage non-small cell lung cancer, numbering 72, were the donors. When available, follow-up PBMC samples taken a median of about two years after resection were sequenced.

The sample's time point: blood at routine non-recurrence follow-up after resection. Whole RNA came from tumor, nontumor lung or frozen PBMC and was sequenced without being sorted. This clonotype has ten or more counts. CDR1 is MDHEN and CDR2 is SYDVKM in the germline V gene. With 4 bases clipped from V and 5 bases from J, the junction kept 5 bases outside the gene matches. CDR3 length equals 15 residues. Using its own MiXCR run on the 5' RACE reads, TCRdb lists one record per CDR3 protein. The repertoire holds some 120,000 distinct CDR3 sequences, with less than 15% as singletons. The specimen comprised PBMCs, sampled at follow-up. The receptor was derived from a male donor with early-stage non-small cell lung cancer. The rearrangement joins TRBV28 to TRBJ2-5, with 12 bases identical to TRBD2. This chain's CDR3 is CASSSSGGAQETQYF. For the CDR3, the DNA is TGTGCCAGCAGTTCTAGCGGGGGGGCCCAGGAGACCCAGTACTTC. Using reference TRBV28 and TRBJ2-5 for the parts outside the CDR3, the full variable domain is DVKVTQSSRYLVKRTGEKVFLECVQDMDHENMFWYRQDPGLGLRLIYFSYDVKMKEKGDIPEGYSVSREKKERFSLILESASTNQTSMYLCASSSSGGAQETQYFGPGTRLLVL.